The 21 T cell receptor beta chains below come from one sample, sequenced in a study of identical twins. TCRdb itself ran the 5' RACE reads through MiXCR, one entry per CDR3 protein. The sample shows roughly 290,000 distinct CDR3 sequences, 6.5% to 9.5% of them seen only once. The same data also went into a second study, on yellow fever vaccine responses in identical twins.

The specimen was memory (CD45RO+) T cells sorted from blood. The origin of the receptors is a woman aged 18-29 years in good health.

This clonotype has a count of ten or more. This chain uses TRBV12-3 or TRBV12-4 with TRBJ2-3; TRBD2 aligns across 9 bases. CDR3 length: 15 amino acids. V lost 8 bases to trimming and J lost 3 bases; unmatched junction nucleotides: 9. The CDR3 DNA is TGTGCCAGCTCCTATAGCGGGGGTACAACAGATACGCAGTATTTT. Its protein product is CASSYSGGTTDTQYF.

For the CDR3, the DNA is TGTGCCAGCAGCCCTATAGGCGGGGGCTGGGGGAATACGCAGTATTTT. It translates to CASSPIGGGWGNTQYF. This chain joins TRBV14 and TRBJ2-3; the D gene is possibly TRBD2 (7 bases). This CDR3 has 16 residues. The V gene lost 4 bases and the J gene lost 7 bases, with 21 bases spanning the gap. Per germline, CDR1 SGHDN and CDR2 FVKESK. Filled out from reference TRBV14 and TRBJ2-3, the complete variable domain reads EAGVTQFPSHSVIEKGQTVTLRCDPISGHDNLYWYRRVMGKEIKFLLHFVKESKQDESGMPNNRFLAERTGGTYSTLKVQPAELEDSGVYFCASSPIGGGWGNTQYFGPGTRLTVL.

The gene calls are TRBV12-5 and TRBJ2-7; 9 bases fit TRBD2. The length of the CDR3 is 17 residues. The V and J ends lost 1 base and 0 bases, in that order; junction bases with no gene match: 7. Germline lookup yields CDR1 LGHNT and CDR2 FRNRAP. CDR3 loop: CASGLAGTSRRSYEQYF. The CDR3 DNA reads TGTGCTAGTGGTTTGGCAGGGACTAGCCGCCGCTCCTACGAGCAGTACTTC.

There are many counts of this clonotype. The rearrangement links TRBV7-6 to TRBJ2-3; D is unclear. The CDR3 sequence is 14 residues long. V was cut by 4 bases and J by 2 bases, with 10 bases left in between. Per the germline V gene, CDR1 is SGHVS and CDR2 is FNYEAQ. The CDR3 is CASSSDLVTDTQYF. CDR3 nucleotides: TGTGCCAGCAGCTCAGACCTAGTCACAGATACGCAGTATTTT.

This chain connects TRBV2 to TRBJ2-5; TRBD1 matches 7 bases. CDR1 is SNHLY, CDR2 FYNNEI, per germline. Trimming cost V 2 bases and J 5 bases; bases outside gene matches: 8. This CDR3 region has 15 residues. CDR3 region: CASSEKGAGWETQYF. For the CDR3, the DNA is TGTGCCAGCAGTGAAAAGGGGGCGGGTTGGGAGACCCAGTACTTC.

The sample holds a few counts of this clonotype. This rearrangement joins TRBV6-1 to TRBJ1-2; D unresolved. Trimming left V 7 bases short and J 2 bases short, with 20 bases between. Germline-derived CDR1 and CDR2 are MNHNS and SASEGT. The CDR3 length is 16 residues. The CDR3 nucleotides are TGTGCCAGCACCGCGGGCGGGGAGCGACCGAACTATGGCTACACCTTC. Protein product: CASTAGGERPNYGYTF.

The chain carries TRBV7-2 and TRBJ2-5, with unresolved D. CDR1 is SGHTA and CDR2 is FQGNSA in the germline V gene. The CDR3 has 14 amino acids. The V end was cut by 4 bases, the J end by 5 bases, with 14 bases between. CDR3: CASSSRAMMETQYF. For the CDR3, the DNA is TGTGCCAGCAGCTCCCGCGCCATGATGGAGACCCAGTACTTC.

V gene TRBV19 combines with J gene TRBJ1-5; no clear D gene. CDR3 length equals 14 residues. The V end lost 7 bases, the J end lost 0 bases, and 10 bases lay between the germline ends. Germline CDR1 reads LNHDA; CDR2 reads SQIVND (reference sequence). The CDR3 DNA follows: TGTGCCAGTACGGCAGTCTATAGCAATCAGCCCCAGCATTTT. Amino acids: CASTAVYSNQPQHF.

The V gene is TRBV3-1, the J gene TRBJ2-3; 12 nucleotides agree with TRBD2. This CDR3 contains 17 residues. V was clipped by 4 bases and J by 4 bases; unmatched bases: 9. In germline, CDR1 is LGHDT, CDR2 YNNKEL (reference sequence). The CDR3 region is CASSPGLGLAGPDTQYF. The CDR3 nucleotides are TGTGCCAGCAGCCCAGGGTTAGGACTAGCGGGACCAGATACGCAGTATTTT.

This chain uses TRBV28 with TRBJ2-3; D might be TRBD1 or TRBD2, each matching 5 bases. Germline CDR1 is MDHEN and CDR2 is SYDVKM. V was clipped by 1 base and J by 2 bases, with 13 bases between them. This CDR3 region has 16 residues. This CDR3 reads CASSLFFGTHTDTQYF. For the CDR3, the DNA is TGTGCCAGCAGTTTATTCTTCGGGACCCACACAGATACGCAGTATTTT.

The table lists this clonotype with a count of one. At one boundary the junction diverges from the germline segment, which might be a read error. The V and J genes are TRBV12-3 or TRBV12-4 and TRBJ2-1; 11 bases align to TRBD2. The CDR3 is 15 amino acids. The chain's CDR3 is CASGLAGLAAGEQFF. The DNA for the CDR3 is TGTGCCAGCGGTTTAGCGGGACTAGCGGCGGGTGAGCAGTTCTTC.

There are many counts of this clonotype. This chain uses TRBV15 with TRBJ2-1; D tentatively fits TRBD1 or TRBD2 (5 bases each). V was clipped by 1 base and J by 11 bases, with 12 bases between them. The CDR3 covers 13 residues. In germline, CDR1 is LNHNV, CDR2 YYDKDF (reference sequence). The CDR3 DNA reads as TGTGCCACCAGCAGAGGTGGGACCAGAAAGCAGTTCTTC. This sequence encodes CATSRGGTRKQFF.

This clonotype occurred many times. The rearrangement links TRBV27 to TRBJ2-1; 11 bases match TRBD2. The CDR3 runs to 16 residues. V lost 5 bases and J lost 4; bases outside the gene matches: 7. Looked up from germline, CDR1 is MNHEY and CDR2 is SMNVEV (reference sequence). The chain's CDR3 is CASSTRGLAAYNEQFF. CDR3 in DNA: TGTGCCAGCAGTACGAGGGGACTAGCGGCGTACAATGAGCAGTTCTTC.

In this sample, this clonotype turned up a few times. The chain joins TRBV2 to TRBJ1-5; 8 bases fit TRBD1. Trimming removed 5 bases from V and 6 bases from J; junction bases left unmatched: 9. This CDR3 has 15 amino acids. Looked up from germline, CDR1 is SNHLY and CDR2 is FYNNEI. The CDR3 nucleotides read TGTGCCAGCAGTATCAGCAGGGGGCTGGGTCAGCCCCAGCATTTT. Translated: CASSISRGLGQPQHF. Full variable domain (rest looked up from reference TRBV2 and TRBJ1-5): EPEVTQTPSHQVTQMGQEVILRCVPISNHLYFYWYRQILGQKVEFLVSFYNNEISEKSEIFDDQFSVERPDGSNFTLKIRSTKLEDSAMYFCASSISRGLGQPQHFGDGTRLSIL.

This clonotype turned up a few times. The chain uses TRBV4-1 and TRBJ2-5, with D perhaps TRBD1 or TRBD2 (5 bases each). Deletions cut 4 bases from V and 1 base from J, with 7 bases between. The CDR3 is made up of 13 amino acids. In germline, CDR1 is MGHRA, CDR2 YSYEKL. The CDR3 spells CASSRGTQETQYF. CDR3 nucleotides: TGCGCCAGCAGCCGGGGGACCCAAGAGACCCAGTACTTC.

The CDR3 bases are TGTGCCAGCCGTAGACAGACTAATTCACCCCTCCACTTT. This encodes CASRRQTNSPLHF. This chain connects TRBV6-6 to TRBJ1-6; a possible D gene is TRBD1 (5 bases). The CDR3 sequence is 13 residues long. V was clipped by 8 bases and J by 6 bases, with 11 bases between them. Germline V CDR1 and CDR2: MNHNY, SVGAGI (reference sequence).

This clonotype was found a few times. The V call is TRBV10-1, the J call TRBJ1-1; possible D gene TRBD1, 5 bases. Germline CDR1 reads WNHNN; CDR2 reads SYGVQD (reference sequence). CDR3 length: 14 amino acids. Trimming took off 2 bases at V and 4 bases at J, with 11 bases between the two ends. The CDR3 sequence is CASSEGGRGTEAFF. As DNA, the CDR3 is TGCGCCAGCAGTGAGGGGGGAAGAGGCACTGAAGCTTTCTTT.

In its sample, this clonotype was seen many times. The CDR3 DNA is TGTGCCAGCAGCCAAAAATCGGGACTAGCCCACAATGAGCAGTTCTTC. Encoded protein: CASSQKSGLAHNEQFF. This chain joins TRBV5-6 and TRBJ2-1; 9 bases line up with TRBD2. This CDR3 has 16 amino acids. The germline CDR1 and CDR2 sequences are SGHDT and YYEEEE. The trim removed 4 bases at V and 5 bases at J, leaving 10 bases unmatched.

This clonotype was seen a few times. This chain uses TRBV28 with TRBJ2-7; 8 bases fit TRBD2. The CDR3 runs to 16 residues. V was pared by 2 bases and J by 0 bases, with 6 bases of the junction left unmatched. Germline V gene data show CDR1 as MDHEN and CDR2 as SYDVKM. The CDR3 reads CASSLEASGSSYEQYF. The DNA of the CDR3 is TGTGCCAGCAGTTTAGAGGCCAGCGGGAGCTCCTACGAGCAGTACTTC. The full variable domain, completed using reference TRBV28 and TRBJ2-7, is DVKVTQSSRYLVKRTGEKVFLECVQDMDHENMFWYRQDPGLGLRLIYFSYDVKMKEKGDIPEGYSVSREKKERFSLILESASTNQTSMYLCASSLEASGSSYEQYFGPGTRLTVT.

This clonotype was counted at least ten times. The CDR3 loop reads CASSQDLALTGELFF. The CDR3 DNA reads TGTGCCAGCAGCCAAGATTTAGCCCTCACCGGGGAGCTGTTTTTT. The chain is built from TRBV3-1 and TRBJ2-2; D unclear. With 0 bases removed from V and 4 bases from J, the gap between germline ends came to 9 bases. CDR1 and CDR2 from the germline V gene are LGHDT and YNNKEL (reference sequence). This CDR3 spans 15 amino acids. The variable domain in full, completed from reference TRBV3-1 and TRBJ2-2, reads DTAVSQTPKYLVTQMGNDKSIKCEQNLGHDTMYWYKQDSKKFLKIMFSYNNKELIINETVPNRFSPKSPDKAHLNLHINSLELGDSAVYFCASSQDLALTGELFFGEGSRLTVL.

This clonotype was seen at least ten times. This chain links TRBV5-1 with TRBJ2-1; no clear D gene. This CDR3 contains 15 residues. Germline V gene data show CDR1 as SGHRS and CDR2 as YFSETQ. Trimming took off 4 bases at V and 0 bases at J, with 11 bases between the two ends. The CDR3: CASSVGGLSYNEQFF. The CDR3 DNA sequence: TGCGCCAGCAGCGTCGGCGGCCTCTCCTACAATGAGCAGTTCTTC.